This TCR beta chain derives from a study of OX40 agonist ivuxolimab in advanced cancers. In the study overall: An agonistic anti-OX40 (CD134) antibody, ivuxolimab, was used to treat the patients. At roughly 83% male, the cohort had a mean age of 60 years, ranging from about 20 to 79. Two cutaneous melanoma patients and one hepatocellular carcinoma patient, three in all, had partial responses.

Trimming took 5 bases from V and 0 from J, leaving 5 bases between them. CDR3 length equals 12 residues. Germline CDR1 reads MNHEY; CDR2 reads SVGAGI. Only in-frame clones appear in the TCRdb table, and some are missing; sequencing was by immunoSEQ multiplex PCR. The sample contains around 62,000 clones, about 89% of which appear only once. Autoimmune disease history or systemic immunosuppression led to patient exclusion. The sequence derives from an adult with an advanced solid tumor such as melanoma, head and neck, liver or kidney cancer. This material consisted of CD4+ or CD8+ T cells sorted from blood, taken in a trial of the OX40 agonist ivuxolimab. The chain links TRBV6-5 to TRBJ2-7; D possibly corresponds to TRBD2 (5 bases). The CDR3 region has the DNA TGTGCCAGCAGTAGCGGCTCCTACGAGCAGTACTTC. This sequence encodes CASSSGSYEQYF.